Each of the 32 T cell receptor beta chains below was sequenced from the same sample in a study of blood T cell repertoires in COVID-19. Here immunoSEQ multiplex PCR was the method, and the copy in TCRdb shows in-frame clones only, minus some. The sample has 30,000 or so clones; roughly 88% are singletons. The sequencing sample was made of peripheral blood. The source of these receptors is a human donor in a cohort sampled during active COVID-19.

This chain uses TRBV4-1 with TRBJ1-6; D gene unclear. There are 16 residues in the CDR3. CDR1 is MGHRA, CDR2 YSYEKL, per germline. Trimming took off 7 bases at V and 0 bases at J, with 13 bases between the two ends. For the CDR3, the DNA is TGCGCCAGCAAGATCCAGGTCAACTCCTATAATTCACCCCTCCACTTT. Translation: CASKIQVNSYNSPLHF.

This clone was picked up a small number of times. The chain couples TRBV5-5 to TRBJ1-1, with 8 bases identical to TRBD1. With 5 bases clipped from V and 3 bases from J, the junction kept 6 bases outside the gene matches. The CDR3 has 14 residues. CDR1 and CDR2 from the germline V gene are SGHKS and YYEKEE (reference sequence). The CDR3 DNA reads as TGTGCCAGCAGTCGCTCGACAGGGGACACTGAAGCTTTCTTT. Protein sequence: CASSRSTGDTEAFF.

The chain links TRBV10-1 to TRBJ2-2; 7 nucleotides line up with TRBD1. Trimming at V came to 0 bases and at J to 6 bases, leaving 16 bases not matched to a gene. The CDR3 has 19 amino acids. Germline V gene sequence: CDR1 WNHNN, CDR2 SYGVQD (reference sequence). The CDR3 DNA sequence: TGCGCCAGCAGTGAGTCGAGGTCTGGTATAGGGGGCTTCGCCGGGGAGCTGTTTTTT. Residues: CASSESRSGIGGFAGELFF.

The chain couples TRBV21-1 to TRBJ2-7; TRBD2, the table's D call, was not compared with the DNA. TRBV21-1 corresponds to a pseudogene. The CDR3 is 18 residues long. The CDR3 region has the DNA TGTGCCAGCAGCAAAGCGCGGGGGAAGCCAGGCCGAAACTACGAGCAGTACTTC. It translates to CASSKARGKPGRNYEQYF.

V usage is TRBV7-2 and J usage is TRBJ1-1; 8 positions agree with TRBD1. V lost 2 bases and J lost 6; bases outside the gene matches: 5. The germline CDR1 and CDR2 sequences are SGHTA and FQGNSA. There are 14 residues in the CDR3. For the CDR3, the DNA is TGTGCCAGCAGCTTACTCAACAGGGGGTCTGAAGCTTTCTTT. Protein product: CASSLLNRGSEAFF.

The chain has TRBV27 and TRBJ1-4; no reliable D call. Germline loops: CDR1 MNHEY, CDR2 SMNVEV (reference sequence). V lost 5 bases and J 6 bases, leaving 19 bases between the germline ends. The CDR3 sequence is 16 residues long. CDR3 DNA sequence: TGTGCCAGCAGTCCCATCAGTGGATTCCGGGATGAAAAACTGTTTTTT. Protein: CASSPISGFRDEKLFF.

This clone was recorded only once. This chain uses TRBV12-3 or TRBV12-4 with TRBJ2-2; D possibly corresponds to TRBD1 (5 bases). V was cut by 2 bases and J by 6 bases, with 7 bases left in between. The CDR3 has 13 amino acids. The CDR3 DNA is TGTGCCAGCAGTTTACTAGGGGCCGGGGAGCTGTTTTTT. Encoded protein: CASSLLGAGELFF.

The J gene is TRBJ2-3, the V gene TRBV6-5, with 8 positions matching TRBD1. Germline V lookup: CDR1 MNHEY, CDR2 SVGAGI. The CDR3 extends over 14 amino acids. J lost 2 bases, V lost 5 bases, and 3 bases had no gene match. The CDR3 region is CASSRQGYTDTQYF. In nucleotides, the CDR3 is TGTGCCAGCAGTCGACAGGGGTACACAGATACGCAGTATTTT.

This clone turned up a few times. This sequence joins TRBV18 and TRBJ2-7; 7 nucleotides line up with TRBD1. The CDR3 has 14 amino acids. Germline V gives CDR1 KGHSH, CDR2 LQKENI. V shed 0 bases, J shed 3 bases, and the junction held 2 bases outside the gene matches. The CDR3 coding sequence is TGTGCCAGCTCACCACCGGGACAGAACTACGAGCAGTACTTC. It encodes CASSPPGQNYEQYF.

The chain employs TRBV20-1 and TRBJ1-5; possibly TRBD1 for D (5 bases). Germline CDR1 is DFQATT and CDR2 is SNEGSKA (reference sequence). The CDR3 totals 16 residues. V lost 3 bases and J 0 bases, leaving 15 bases between the germline ends. DNA of the CDR3: TGCAGTGCTAGTCGGTCTGGGGCTAATAGCAATCAGCCCCAGCATTTT. This encodes CSASRSGANSNQPQHF.

In this sample, this clone turned up a few times. The V gene is TRBV30, the J gene TRBJ2-5; D remains ambiguous. The CDR3 consists of 15 residues. The germline V and J ends were trimmed by 2 bases and 1 base, with 14 bases remaining between them. Germline V gene sequence: CDR1 GTSNPN, CDR2 SVGIG (reference sequence). The CDR3 region is CAWSSGNGLQETQYF. The CDR3, as DNA: TGTGCCTGGAGTTCAGGTAATGGGCTCCAAGAGACCCAGTACTTC.

This clone came up a few times. V and J are TRBV11-2 and TRBJ2-7, with a tentative D call TRBD2 (5 bases). Germline CDR1 SGHAT, CDR2 FQNNGV. V was trimmed by 4 bases and J by 4 bases, leaving 17 bases between them. CDR3 length: 15 residues. CDR3 DNA: TGTGCCAGCAGCTCGATGGGGAGTATCGAATACGAGCAGTACTTC. Protein sequence: CASSSMGSIEYEQYF.

The chain combines TRBV4-1 with TRBJ1-2; TRBD1 matches at 7 bases. Germline V gene data show CDR1 as MGHRA and CDR2 as YSYEKL. J lost 3 bases, V lost 0 bases, and 4 bases had no gene match. The CDR3 is made up of 15 amino acids. The CDR3 DNA sequence: TGCGCCAGCAGCCAAGATCAGGGGGACGACTATGGCTACACCTTC. Translating it yields CASSQDQGDDYGYTF.

The chain's CDR3 is CASSVLAGGTDTQYF. CDR3 nucleotides: TGTGCCAGCAGCGTTTTAGCGGGGGGCACAGATACGCAGTATTTT. V gene TRBV9 combines with J gene TRBJ2-3; 9 nucleotides align to TRBD2. Germline CDR1 is SGDLS and CDR2 is YYNGEE. This CDR3 comprises 15 residues. V lost 2 bases, J lost 1 base, and 2 bases stayed unmatched.

V and J are TRBV7-3 and TRBJ2-2; 9 bases map to TRBD2. This CDR3 region has 17 residues. V shed 4 bases, J shed 0 bases, and the junction held 6 bases outside the gene matches. Looked up from germline, CDR1 is SGHTA and CDR2 is FQGTGA. CDR3 sequence (DNA): TGTGCCAGCAGCTCGTGGGGACTAGCCCCGAACACCGGGGAGCTGTTTTTT. This gives the protein CASSSWGLAPNTGELFF.

The V gene is TRBV30, the J gene TRBJ2-7; D gene ambiguous. The CDR3 length is 12 residues. Germline CDR1 reads GTSNPN; CDR2 reads SVGIG (reference sequence). V lost 0 bases, J lost 9 bases, and 12 bases lay in between. CDR3 nucleotides: TGTGCCTGGAGTGTACCGGCCGGGTCGCAGTACTTC. It specifies CAWSVPAGSQYF.

The chain joins TRBV12-3 or TRBV12-4 to TRBJ2-3; D possibly corresponds to TRBD1 (5 bases). There are 12 residues in the CDR3. The germline V and J ends were trimmed by 6 bases and 6 bases, with 10 bases remaining between them. The CDR3 nucleotides read TGTGCCAGCAGGCAGGGCTGGGATACGCAGTATTTT. The encoded protein is CASRQGWDTQYF.

The chain joins TRBV19 to TRBJ2-5; 7 nucleotides align to TRBD2. V lost 6 bases, J lost 5 bases, and 12 bases stayed unmatched. The CDR3 is made up of 15 amino acids. Germline V gene sequence: CDR1 LNHDA, CDR2 SQIVND (reference sequence). This chain's CDR3 is CASSPTGGAGETQYF. The CDR3 DNA reads as TGTGCCAGTAGCCCCACGGGGGGAGCGGGGGAGACCCAGTACTTC. The full variable domain, completed using reference TRBV19 and TRBJ2-5, is DGGITQSPKYLFRKEGQNVTLSCEQNLNHDAMYWYRQDPGQGLRLIYYSQIVNDFQKGDIAEGYSVSREKKESFPLTVTSAQKNPTAFYLCASSPTGGAGETQYFGPGTRLLVL.

The chain links TRBV28 to TRBJ1-2; 7 positions agree with TRBD1. Trimming removed 5 bases from V and 8 bases from J; junction bases left unmatched: 5. Germline CDR1 and CDR2: MDHEN and SYDVKM. This CDR3 is built from 12 residues. Here the CDR3 DNA reads TGTGCCAGCAGTCGACAGGGCTGGGGCTACACCTTC. This gives the protein CASSRQGWGYTF.

This clone was detected once. The rearrangement links TRBV6-6 to TRBJ2-1; 8 nucleotides agree with TRBD1. V shed 7 bases, J shed 4 bases, and the junction held 6 bases outside the gene matches. Germline CDR1 is MNHNY and CDR2 is SVGAGI (reference sequence). The CDR3 contains 14 residues. CDR3 coding DNA: TGTGCCAGCACTTGGGACAGGCTTTACAATGAGCAGTTCTTC. This sequence encodes CASTWDRLYNEQFF.

The J gene is TRBJ2-3, the V gene TRBV10-3, with a possible D match to TRBD2 (5 bases). The V end was cut by 4 bases, the J end by 0 bases, with 11 bases between. CDR1 ENHRY and CDR2 SYGVKD come from the germline V gene. The CDR3 has 15 residues. The CDR3 coding sequence is TGTGCCATCAGTGGCGGGTTGACTAGCACAGATACGCAGTATTTT. Its translation is CAISGGLTSTDTQYF.

This sequence joins TRBV7-9 and TRBJ2-5; the match to TRBD2 covers 7 bases. Germline-derived CDR1 and CDR2 are SEHNR and FQNEAQ (reference sequence). With 1 base clipped from V and 1 base from J, the junction kept 6 bases outside the gene matches. This CDR3 comprises 16 residues. CDR3 sequence (DNA): TGTGCCAGCAGCTTAGGGACTAGACATTTCCAAGAGACCCAGTACTTC. As protein: CASSLGTRHFQETQYF.

V and J are TRBV13 and TRBJ2-5; 16 bases are shared with TRBD2. Germline V lookup: CDR1 PRHDT, CDR2 FYEKMQ (reference sequence). V lost 5 bases to trimming and J lost 5 bases; unmatched junction nucleotides: 8. The CDR3 spans 17 residues. CDR3 DNA: TGTGCCAGCAGCACCGGGACTAGCGGGGGGGCCATGGAGACCCAGTACTTC. It codes for CASSTGTSGGAMETQYF. Using reference TRBV13 and TRBJ2-5 for the parts outside the CDR3, the full variable domain is AAGVIQSPRHLIKEKRETATLKCYPIPRHDTVYWYQQGPGQDPQFLISFYEKMQSDKGSIPDRFSAQQFSDYHSELNMSSLELGDSALYFCASSTGTSGGAMETQYFGPGTRLLVL.

V gene TRBV5-6 combines with J gene TRBJ2-7, with 8 bases lining up with TRBD1. The J segment lost 5 bases and the V segment lost 3 bases, leaving 4 bases of the junction unmatched. The CDR3 length is 13 residues. Germline V gene data show CDR1 as SGHDT and CDR2 as YYEEEE. The CDR3 nucleotides are TGTGCCAGCAGCTCGACAGGGGTGGACGAGCAGTACTTC. The encoded protein is CASSSTGVDEQYF.

The chain employs TRBV5-1 and TRBJ2-7; 7 bases are shared with TRBD2. V shed 3 bases and J 2 bases; nucleotides not matched to a gene: 2. CDR3 length: 13 amino acids. Germline loops: CDR1 SGHRS, CDR2 YFSETQ. CDR3: CASSWEGTYEQYF. In DNA form, the CDR3 reads TGCGCCAGCAGCTGGGAGGGGACCTACGAGCAGTACTTC. The full variable domain, rest sourced from reference TRBV5-1 and TRBJ2-7, is KAGVTQTPRYLIKTRGQQVTLSCSPISGHRSVSWYQQTPGQGLQFLFEYFSETQRNKGNFPGRFSGRQFSNSRSEMNVSTLELGDSALYLCASSWEGTYEQYFGPGTRLTVT.

This rearrangement joins TRBV11-2 to TRBJ1-2; 7 bases match TRBD1. The length of the CDR3 is 15 residues. Germline assignment: CDR1 SGHAT and CDR2 FQNNGV. V lost 1 base and J lost 2; bases outside the gene matches: 4. The CDR3 nucleotides read TGTGCCAGCAGCTTAGCCCCGACAGGGAACTATGGCTACACCTTC. Protein product: CASSLAPTGNYGYTF.

This clone was seen a single time. The V call is TRBV5-1, the J call TRBJ1-6; a weak D match, TRBD1 (5 bases). The CDR3 spans 15 residues. V lost 5 bases to trimming and J lost 7 bases, with 16 bases between them. In germline, CDR1 is SGHRS, CDR2 YFSETQ. CDR3 DNA sequence: TGCGCCAGCAGGGACAAAGCGTCAGGAAATTCACCCCTCCACTTT. The encoded protein is CASRDKASGNSPLHF.

The genes are TRBV5-1 and TRBJ2-7; 9 bases map to TRBD2. This CDR3 has 16 amino acids. The J segment lost 6 bases and the V segment lost 0 bases, leaving 10 bases of the junction unmatched. Germline loops: CDR1 SGHRS, CDR2 YFSETQ. CDR3 nucleotides: TGCGCCAGCAGCTTGGTTCTTAGCGGGGGTTCGGCCGAGCAGTACTTC. It encodes CASSLVLSGGSAEQYF.

The V and J genes are TRBV3-1 (or the pseudogene TRBV3-2) and TRBJ2-3, with a weak D call TRBD2 (6 bases). The CDR3 loop spans 16 amino acids. The V gene lost 4 bases and the J gene lost 0 bases, with 14 bases spanning the gap. Germline V gene data show CDR1 as LGHDT and CDR2 as YNNKEL (reference sequence). The CDR3 spells CASSRRLGTSTDTQYF. CDR3 DNA sequence: TGTGCCAGCAGCCGTAGACTAGGCACTAGCACAGATACGCAGTATTTT.

This chain joins TRBV11-3 and TRBJ1-4; no reliable D call. V dropped 8 bases and J dropped 0 bases, with 4 bases sitting between them. Germline assignment: CDR1 SGHNT and CDR2 YENEEA. This CDR3 contains 12 residues. This chain's CDR3 is CASVATNEKLFF. The CDR3 coding sequence is TGTGCCAGCGTAGCAACTAATGAAAAACTGTTTTTT.

The chain uses TRBV6-2 or TRBV6-3 and TRBJ2-1; 10 positions agree with TRBD2. CDR3 length: 14 residues. CDR1 is MNHEY, CDR2 SVGEGT, per germline. Trimming took 6 bases from V and 9 from J; bases not matched to a gene: 8. CDR3: CASSRPAGGSEQFF. Here the CDR3 DNA reads TGTGCCAGCAGCCGACCAGCGGGGGGGAGTGAGCAGTTCTTC.

A few counts support this clone. The chain uses TRBV5-1 and TRBJ1-6; D not certain. V gave up 0 bases and J gave up 6 bases, with 7 bases separating them. Per the germline V gene, CDR1 is SGHRS and CDR2 is YFSETQ. CDR3 length equals 14 residues. CDR3 region: CASSLETLNSPLHF. CDR3 sequence (DNA): TGCGCCAGCAGCTTGGAGACACTTAATTCACCCCTCCACTTT.